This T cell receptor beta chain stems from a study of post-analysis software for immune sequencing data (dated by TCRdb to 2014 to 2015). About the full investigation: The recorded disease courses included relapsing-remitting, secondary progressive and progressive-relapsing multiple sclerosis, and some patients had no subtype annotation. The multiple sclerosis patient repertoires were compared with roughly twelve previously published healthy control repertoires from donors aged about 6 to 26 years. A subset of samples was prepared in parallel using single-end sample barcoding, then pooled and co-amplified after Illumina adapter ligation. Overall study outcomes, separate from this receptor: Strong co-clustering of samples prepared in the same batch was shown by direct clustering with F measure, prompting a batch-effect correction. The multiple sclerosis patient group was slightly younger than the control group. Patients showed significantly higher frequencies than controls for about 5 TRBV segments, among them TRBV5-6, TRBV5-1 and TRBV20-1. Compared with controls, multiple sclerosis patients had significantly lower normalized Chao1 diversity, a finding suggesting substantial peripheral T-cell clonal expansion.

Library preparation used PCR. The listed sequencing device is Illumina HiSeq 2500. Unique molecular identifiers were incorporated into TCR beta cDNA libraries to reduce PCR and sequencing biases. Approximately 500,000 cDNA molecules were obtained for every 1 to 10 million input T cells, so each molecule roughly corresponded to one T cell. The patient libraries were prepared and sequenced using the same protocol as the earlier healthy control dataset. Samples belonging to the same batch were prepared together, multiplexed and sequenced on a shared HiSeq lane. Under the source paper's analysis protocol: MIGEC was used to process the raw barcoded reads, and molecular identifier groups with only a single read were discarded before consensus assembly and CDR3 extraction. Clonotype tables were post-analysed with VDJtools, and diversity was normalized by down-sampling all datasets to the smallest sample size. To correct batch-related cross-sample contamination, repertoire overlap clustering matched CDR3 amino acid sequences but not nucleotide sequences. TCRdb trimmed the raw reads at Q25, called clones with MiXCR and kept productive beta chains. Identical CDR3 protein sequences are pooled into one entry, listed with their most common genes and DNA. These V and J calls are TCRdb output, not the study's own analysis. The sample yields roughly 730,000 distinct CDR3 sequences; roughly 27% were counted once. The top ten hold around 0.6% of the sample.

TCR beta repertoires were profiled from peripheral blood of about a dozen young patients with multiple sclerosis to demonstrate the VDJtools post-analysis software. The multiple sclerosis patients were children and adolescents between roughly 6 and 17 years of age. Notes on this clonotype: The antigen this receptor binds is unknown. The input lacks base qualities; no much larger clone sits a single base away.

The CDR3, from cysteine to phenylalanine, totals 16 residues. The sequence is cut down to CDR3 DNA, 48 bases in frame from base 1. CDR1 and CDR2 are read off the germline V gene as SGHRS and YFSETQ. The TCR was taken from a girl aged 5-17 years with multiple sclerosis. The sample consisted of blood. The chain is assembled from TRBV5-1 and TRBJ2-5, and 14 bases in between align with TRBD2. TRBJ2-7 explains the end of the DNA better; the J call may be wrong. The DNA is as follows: TGCGCCAGCAGCACGACCGGGACTAGCGGGAGTCTCGAGCAGTACTTC. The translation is CASSTTGTSGSLEQYF.